This T cell receptor beta chain was sequenced in a study of chemoradiotherapy in HPV16-positive cancers. The CDR3 extends over 14 amino acids. Trimming took off 0 bases at V and 7 bases at J, with 9 bases between the two ends. Germline V gives CDR1 LGHNA, CDR2 YSLEER. Repeated repertoire sampling spanned the course of chemoradiotherapy. Regarding this clone: What it binds is not known.

Whole-study results and caveats: Candidate HPV-specific clones and E7-related TCR motifs grew in tumor during treatment. Better recurrence-free survival went with HPV-responsive T-cell expansion in HPV16-positive patients.

Assay: immunoSEQ multiplex PCR; the TCRdb copy retains only in-frame clones and omits some. Of tens of thousands of clones detected, more than 85% appear once; the ten largest clones hold approximately 2.1%. The source of this sequence is a human donor with HPV-associated anogenital cancer. The rearrangement uses TRBV4-3 and TRBJ1-4; maybe TRBD1 (5 bases). The starting material was blood, obtained from a patient who underwent chemoradiotherapy. As DNA, the CDR3 is TGCGCCAGCAGCCAAGAGGGGGGAGGTGAAAAACTGTTTTTT. Translation gives CASSQEGGGEKLFF.